Below are 10 T cell receptor beta chains sequenced from a single sample in a study of blood T cell repertoires in COVID-19. This table comes from immunoSEQ multiplex PCR, and its TCRdb copy is limited to in-frame clones, with some not included. This sample yields approximately 170,000 clones, of which 88% are seen a single time; approximately 9% belongs to the top ten. The source material was PBMCs or T cells enriched from blood (not recorded which). Receptors were obtained from a woman aged 18-29 years who had recovered from COVID-19.

This chain uses TRBV12-3 or TRBV12-4 with TRBJ2-1; D is ambiguous. V shed 6 bases and J shed 10 bases, with 16 bases lying between them. The CDR3 loop spans 13 amino acids. DNA of the CDR3: TGTGCCAGCAGCGTCCGTCCAGCTAGAGAGCAGTTCTTC. Encoded protein: CASSVRPAREQFF.

The chain couples TRBV7-9 to TRBJ2-1; 8 bases line up with TRBD1. This CDR3 has 13 amino acids. V was clipped by 5 bases and J by 8 bases; unmatched bases: 5. Per the germline V gene, CDR1 is SEHNR and CDR2 is FQNEAQ (reference sequence). DNA for the CDR3: TGTGCCAGCAGCCCCCAGGGGGCGCATGAGCAGTTCTTC. Its protein product is CASSPQGAHEQFF.

The chain has TRBV19 and TRBJ2-5; perhaps TRBD1 as D (6 bases). The ends were cut back, 8 bases at V and 1 base at J, with 17 bases in the middle. In germline, CDR1 is LNHDA, CDR2 SQIVND (reference sequence). The CDR3 has 15 amino acids. CDR3: CASSTGHPLQETQYF. DNA of the CDR3: TGTGCCAGTTCGACAGGCCACCCTCTCCAAGAGACCCAGTACTTC.

The chain uses TRBV5-5 and TRBJ2-1; TRBD2 is a possible D gene (7 bases). Trimming took 4 bases from V and 7 from J, leaving 27 bases between them. This CDR3 spans 18 amino acids. The V gene's germline CDR1 is SGHKS and CDR2 YYEKEE (reference sequence). CDR3 nucleotide sequence: TGTGCCAGCAGCCTACCCGCGGGAAGGGGGGGGGCTTGGAATGAGCAGTTCTTC. It codes for CASSLPAGRGGAWNEQFF.

This sequence joins TRBV7-9 and TRBJ1-2, with a tentative D call TRBD1 (5 bases). Germline CDR1 SEHNR, CDR2 FQNEAQ (reference sequence). Trimming removed 3 bases from V and 2 bases from J, with 10 bases in between. CDR3 length equals 14 residues. As DNA, the CDR3 is TGTGCCAGCAGCTTCTCTCAGGGAAACTATGGCTACACCTTC. Translating gives CASSFSQGNYGYTF.

V is TRBV29-1 and J is TRBJ1-1; D is unresolved. With 4 bases removed from V and 10 bases from J, the gap between germline ends came to 13 bases. Per germline, CDR1 SQVTM and CDR2 ANQGSEA. This CDR3 comprises 11 residues. The CDR3 region is CSVVQARAAFF. In DNA form, the CDR3 reads TGCAGCGTTGTTCAGGCGAGGGCAGCTTTCTTT.

The chain combines TRBV9 with TRBJ2-7; tentative D call: TRBD2 (6 bases). The CDR3 spans 12 residues. The germline V gene encodes CDR1 SGDLS and CDR2 YYNGEE. The V and J ends lost 0 bases and 7 bases respectively, with 8 bases between them. The CDR3 loop reads CASSVVGGEQYF. DNA of the CDR3: TGTGCCAGCAGCGTAGTAGGAGGGGAGCAGTACTTC.

This clone turned up a few times. The rearrangement links TRBV7-2 to TRBJ2-1; 11 bases agree with TRBD2. In germline, CDR1 is SGHTA, CDR2 FQGNSA. The CDR3 is 18 amino acids. The V segment lost 2 bases and the J segment 0 bases; nucleotides outside the gene matches: 6. The CDR3 DNA follows: TGTGCCAGCAGCTTACCGGGACTAGCGGACAGCTCCTACAATGAGCAGTTCTTC. Translation: CASSLPGLADSSYNEQFF.

This chain joins TRBV7-9 and TRBJ1-6; D is undetermined. From germline, CDR1 is SEHNR and CDR2 FQNEAQ (reference sequence). V shed 5 bases and J shed 9 bases, with 5 bases lying between them. There are 11 residues in the CDR3. CDR3 nucleotides: TGTGCCAGCAGCGATAGTTCACCCCTCCACTTT. Amino acids: CASSDSSPLHF.

Only a few counts were recorded for this clone. This chain's CDR3 is CASSPRDRGYEQYF. The CDR3, as DNA: TGTGCCAGCAGTCCGCGGGACAGGGGCTACGAGCAGTACTTC. The rearrangement links TRBV28 to TRBJ2-7; 10 bases agree with TRBD1. Germline assignment: CDR1 MDHEN and CDR2 SYDVKM. This CDR3 has 14 residues. V lost 5 bases and J lost 3; bases outside the gene matches: 4.